The present entry profiles one T cell receptor beta chain with its context. The PCR used 60 Vbeta and 13 Jbeta primers. Method: immunoSEQ multiplex PCR; TCRdb's copy keeps in-frame clones and lacks some. The sample has more than 130,000 clones; over 70% are singletons. The source of the sample is a study of cytomegalovirus exposure and HLA in healthy donors. Study background: Genetic ancestry analysis placed about 76% of the roughly 400 donors that were genotyped in the Caucasian-associated cluster.

The trim removed 0 bases at V and 6 bases at J, leaving 7 bases unmatched. The CDR3 is made up of 15 amino acids. CDR1 is GTSNPN, CDR2 SVGIG, per germline (reference sequence). The gene calls are TRBV30 and TRBJ1-4, with TRBD1 matching over 7 bases. This clonotype was sampled from a male donor in good health and CMV-seronegative. Sequenced input: PBMCs. DNA for the CDR3: TGTGCCTGGAGTGTCTTCCCAGGGGGGTATGAAAAACTGTTTTTT. This codes for CAWSVFPGGYEKLFF.